Presented here are 15 T cell receptor beta chains from one specimen sequenced in a study of blood T cell repertoires in COVID-19. Produced via immunoSEQ multiplex PCR; TCRdb's table is partial and in-frame only. The repertoire has hundreds of thousands of clones, 85% to 90% of them found once; the top ten carry over 4.5%. Material for sequencing was peripheral blood. These receptors were obtained from a man older than 75 with acute or convalescent COVID-19.

The chain links TRBV3-1 (or the pseudogene TRBV3-2) to TRBJ1-1; D is undetermined. There are 15 residues in the CDR3. Trimming cost V 0 bases and J 0 bases, with 8 bases left between them. CDR1 and CDR2 (germline): LGHDT, YNNKEL (reference sequence). The CDR3 DNA reads as TGTGCCAGCAGCCAAGATCTAACAGTGAACACTGAAGCTTTCTTT. Translating it yields CASSQDLTVNTEAFF.

The gene calls are TRBV5-4 and TRBJ1-5, with 7 bases matching TRBD1. Trimming removed 4 bases from V and 1 base from J; junction bases left unmatched: 2. Per germline, CDR1 SGHNT and CDR2 YYREEE (reference sequence). CDR3 length: 14 amino acids. CDR3 loop: CASSAGGSNQPQHF. CDR3 nucleotide sequence: TGTGCCAGCAGCGCAGGGGGGAGCAATCAGCCCCAGCATTTT.

The chain employs TRBV24-1 and TRBJ2-3, with TRBD1 as a possible D gene (7 bases). CDR3 length: 16 residues. Trimming pared 1 base from V and 9 bases from J, leaving 19 bases between. Germline V gene lookup returns CDR1 KGHDR and CDR2 SFDVKD. CDR3 amino acids: CATSDLTGDSGMTQYF. The CDR3 nucleotides are TGTGCCACCAGTGATTTAACAGGGGACTCTGGGATGACGCAGTATTTT.

The chain combines TRBV7-2 with TRBJ1-2; no reliable D call. The CDR3 is made up of 14 amino acids. Trimming removed 3 bases at V and 2 bases at J, with 10 bases between. CDR1 is SGHTA, CDR2 FQGNSA, per germline. CDR3: CASSLNAANYGYTF. The DNA for the CDR3 is TGTGCCAGCAGCTTGAACGCGGCAAACTATGGCTACACCTTC.

This clone was seen just once. The genes are TRBV24-1 and TRBJ1-4; TRBD1 agrees at 8 bases. The germline gives CDR1 KGHDR, CDR2 SFDVKD. V was clipped by 4 bases and J by 6 bases; unmatched bases: 6. The CDR3 has 15 amino acids. This CDR3 reads CATSETGGGYEKLFF. The CDR3 DNA follows: TGTGCCACCAGTGAAACAGGGGGAGGATATGAAAAACTGTTTTTT.

V and J are TRBV5-1 and TRBJ2-5; TRBD2 matches at 13 bases. J lost 5 bases, V lost 2 bases, and 3 bases had no gene match. The CDR3 length is 15 residues. In germline, CDR1 is SGHRS, CDR2 YFSETQ. The CDR3 loop is CASSFRTSGSETQYF. The CDR3 DNA reads as TGCGCCAGCAGCTTTCGGACTAGCGGGAGTGAGACCCAGTACTTC. Supplemented by reference TRBV5-1 and TRBJ2-5, the full variable domain reads KAGVTQTPRYLIKTRGQQVTLSCSPISGHRSVSWYQQTPGQGLQFLFEYFSETQRNKGNFPGRFSGRQFSNSRSEMNVSTLELGDSALYLCASSFRTSGSETQYFGPGTRLLVL.

The chain has TRBV7-8 and TRBJ2-3, with D tentatively TRBD2 (5 bases). The CDR3 has 17 residues. V was trimmed by 4 bases and J by 1 base, leaving 18 bases between them. CDR1 and CDR2 from the germline V gene are SGHVS and FQNEAQ. The CDR3 loop is CASSSTRTGWGTDTQYF. CDR3 nucleotides: TGTGCCAGCAGCTCCACCCGGACGGGATGGGGCACAGATACGCAGTATTTT.

The chain links TRBV3-1 (or the pseudogene TRBV3-2) to TRBJ1-5; D is possibly TRBD1 (6 bases). This CDR3 comprises 14 residues. Germline V lookup: CDR1 LGHDT, CDR2 YNNKEL (reference sequence). Trimming took off 2 bases at V and 7 bases at J, with 12 bases between the two ends. CDR3 region: CASSQTGSGQPQHF. CDR3 in DNA: TGTGCCAGCAGCCAAACAGGGTCGGGCCAGCCCCAGCATTTT.

A remark on this clone: Other DNA sequences within the sample encode an identical CDR3. The J gene is TRBJ1-6, the V gene TRBV6-6, with D possibly being TRBD1 (5 bases). V lost 0 bases, J lost 5 bases, and 8 bases lay in between. This CDR3 region has 15 residues. The germline V gene has CDR1 MNHNY and CDR2 SVGAGI (reference sequence). The CDR3 is CASSYSDSDNSPLHF. The CDR3 DNA follows: TGTGCCAGCAGTTACTCCGACAGCGATAATTCACCCCTCCACTTT.

CDR3 sequence: CASSDSGGTGELFF. Here the CDR3 DNA reads TGTGCCAGCAGTGACTCGGGGGGCACCGGGGAGCTGTTTTTT. The chain uses TRBV6-4 and TRBJ2-2; perhaps TRBD2 as D (6 bases). This CDR3 has 14 residues. The germline V and J ends were trimmed by 0 bases and 4 bases, with 6 bases remaining between them. Per germline, CDR1 MRHNA and CDR2 SNTAGT.

This clone was seen a single time. V usage is TRBV6-2 or TRBV6-3 and J usage is TRBJ2-4; a weak D match, TRBD2 (8 bases). The CDR3 runs 14 residues. Trimming pared 2 bases from V and 7 bases from J, leaving 12 bases between. Germline CDR1 MNHEY, CDR2 SVGEGT. The DNA for the CDR3 is TGTGCCAGCAGTTACGCGGGGGGACAGAACATTCAGTACTTC. This translates into CASSYAGGQNIQYF.

V usage is TRBV5-4 and J usage is TRBJ2-3; D remains ambiguous. V was clipped by 1 base and J by 2 bases, with 11 bases between them. The CDR3 runs to 15 residues. Germline V gives CDR1 SGHNT, CDR2 YYREEE (reference sequence). CDR3 in amino acids: CASSLKELHTDTQYF. In nucleotides, the CDR3 is TGTGCCAGCAGCTTGAAGGAGCTGCACACAGATACGCAGTATTTT. Complete variable domain (other parts from reference TRBV5-4 and TRBJ2-3): ETGVTQSPTHLIKTRGQQVTLRCSSQSGHNTVSWYQQALGQGPQFIFQYYREEENGRGNFPPRFSGLQFPNYSSELNVNALELDDSALYLCASSLKELHTDTQYFGPGTRLTVL.

This rearrangement joins TRBV6-5 to TRBJ2-7, with a possible D match to TRBD2 (5 bases). Trimming took off 2 bases at V and 6 bases at J, with 11 bases between the two ends. This CDR3 comprises 13 residues. CDR1 MNHEY and CDR2 SVGAGI come from the germline V gene. The CDR3 sequence is CASSYRSGSEQYF. CDR3 DNA: TGTGCCAGCAGTTACCGCTCGGGGTCCGAGCAGTACTTC.

The chain is built from TRBV18 and TRBJ1-4, with TRBD1 matching over 12 bases. Germline V lookup: CDR1 KGHSH, CDR2 LQKENI. The CDR3 loop spans 18 amino acids. V lost 4 bases, J lost 4 bases, and 10 bases stayed unmatched. CDR3 nucleotides: TGTGCCAGCTCACTGTCCGGGACAGGGGGCCGAATTAATGAAAAACTGTTTTTT. Protein product: CASSLSGTGGRINEKLFF.

CDR3 nucleotides: TGTGCCAGTATGCGTGGGACAGGTGATAGCAATCAGCCCCAGCATTTT. This translates into CASMRGTGDSNQPQHF. The chain has TRBV19 and TRBJ1-5, with 8 bases aligning to TRBD1. The CDR3 has 16 amino acids. V shed 7 bases and J 0 bases; nucleotides not matched to a gene: 8. The germline gives CDR1 LNHDA, CDR2 SQIVND (reference sequence).